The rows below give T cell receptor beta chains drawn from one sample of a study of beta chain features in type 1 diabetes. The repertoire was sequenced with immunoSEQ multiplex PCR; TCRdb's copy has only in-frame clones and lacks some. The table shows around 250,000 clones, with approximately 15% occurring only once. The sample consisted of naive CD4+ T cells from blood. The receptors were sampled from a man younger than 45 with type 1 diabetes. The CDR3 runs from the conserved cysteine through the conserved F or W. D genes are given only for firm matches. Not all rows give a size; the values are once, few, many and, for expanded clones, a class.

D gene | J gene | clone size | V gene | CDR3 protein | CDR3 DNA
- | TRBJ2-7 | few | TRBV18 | CASSPPRVGGEQYF | TGTGCCAGCTCACCTCCCAGGGTGGGCGGCGAGCAGTACTTC
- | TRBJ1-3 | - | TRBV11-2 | CASSFQGGGNTIYF | TGTGCCAGCAGCTTTCAGGGTGGAGGAAACACCATATATTTT
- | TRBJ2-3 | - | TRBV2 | CASRSRASTDTQYF | TGTGCCAGCCGGAGCAGGGCCAGCACAGATACGCAGTATTTT
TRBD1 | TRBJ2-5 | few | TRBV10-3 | CAISDSRTGQETQYF | TGTGCCATCAGTGACTCCAGGACAGGCCAAGAGACCCAGTACTTC
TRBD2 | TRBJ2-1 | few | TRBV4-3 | CASSRKGLAVERQFF | TGCGCCAGCAGCCGCAAGGGACTAGCCGTCGAGAGGCAGTTCTTC
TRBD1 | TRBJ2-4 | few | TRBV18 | CASSPGQENIQYF | TGTGCCAGCTCACCGGGACAGGAAAACATTCAGTACTTC
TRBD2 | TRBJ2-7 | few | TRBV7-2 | CASSLFEGGSYEQYF | TGTGCCAGCAGCTTATTCGAGGGAGGGTCCTACGAGCAGTACTTC
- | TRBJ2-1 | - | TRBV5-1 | CASSLGASSYNEQFF | TGCGCCAGCAGCTTGGGTGCTAGCTCCTACAATGAGCAGTTCTTC
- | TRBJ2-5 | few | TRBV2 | CASNLRYQETQYF | TGTGCCAGCAATCTGCGGTACCAAGAGACCCAGTACTTC
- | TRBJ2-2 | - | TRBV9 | CASSVMGRVTGELFF | TGTGCCAGCAGCGTTATGGGTCGGGTCACCGGGGAGCTGTTTTTT
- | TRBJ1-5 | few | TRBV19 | CASSRAGPSNQPQHF | TGTGCCAGTAGTAGGGCAGGCCCTAGCAATCAGCCCCAGCATTTT
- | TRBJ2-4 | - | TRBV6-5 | CASRSWGERQNIQYF | TGTGCCAGCAGGTCTTGGGGGGAGCGCCAAAACATTCAGTACTTC
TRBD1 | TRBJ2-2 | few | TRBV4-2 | CASSRGQSNTGELFF | TGTGCCAGCAGCCGGGGACAGTCGAACACCGGGGAGCTGTTTTTT
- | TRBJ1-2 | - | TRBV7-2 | CASSTFLLNYGYTF | TGTGCCAGCAGCACATTCCTTCTTAACTATGGCTACACCTTC
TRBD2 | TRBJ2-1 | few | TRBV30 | CAWSVGSGPYNEQFF | TGTGCCTGGAGTGTAGGTAGCGGGCCCTACAATGAGCAGTTCTTC
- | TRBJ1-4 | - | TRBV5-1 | CASSWGQGGNEKLFF | TGCGCCAGCAGCTGGGGCCAGGGCGGTAATGAAAAACTGTTTTTT
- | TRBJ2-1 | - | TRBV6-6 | CASRQAEYNEQFF | TGTGCCAGCAGACAGGCCGAGTACAATGAGCAGTTCTTC
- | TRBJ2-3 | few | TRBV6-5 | CASSYGGGLGTDTQYF | TGTGCCAGCAGTTACGGGGGGGGGCTTGGCACAGATACGCAGTATTTT
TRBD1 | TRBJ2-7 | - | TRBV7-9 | CASSPLGQGRGSEQYF | TGTGCCAGCAGCCCTCTCGGACAGGGAAGGGGATCCGAGCAGTACTTC